This TCR beta chain was sequenced in a study of blood T cells in healthy people across ages (dated by TCRdb to the mid-2010s). With respect to the entire study: In model experiments, template switching captured about one uniquely barcoded TCR beta cDNA molecule for every two T cells. Using deep sequencing normalized with unique cDNA molecular identifiers, the study measured how TCR beta repertoire diversity changes with age. The donors were divided into four age groups: young (average about 16 years), middle-aged (almost 40), aged (approximately 64) and long-lived (roughly 82). Donors of different ages were randomly distributed across sequencing lanes to avoid experimental bias. For two donors (one aged 18 to 29 and one aged 80 or older), the study analyzed two additional independent replicas of 1 million unique cDNA reads from the same blood draw. Overall study outcomes, separate from this receptor: Bulk unsorted PBMC profiling prevented conclusive comparison of naive and antigen-experienced compartments. Compared with the aged group, the long-lived group had more naive CD4+ T cells, fewer expanded clones and increased TCR diversity, suggesting age selection. Because the CMV infection status of the donors was unknown, age-related changes in expanded clonotypes may potentially have been confounded. Estimates of total diversity based on one million sequenced T cells were regarded as lower bounds and as underestimates. Observed TCR beta diversity per million T cells fell roughly linearly with age, and a significant reduction was already apparent by age around 36. A strong correlation was found between observed TCR beta diversity and the percentage of naive T cells measured by flow cytometry.

Systemically healthy Caucasian individuals from Russia, 35 to 50 in total and aged roughly 6 to 100 years, were included as donors. About 10 milliliters of peripheral blood were collected from each donor into EDTA-treated Vacutainer tubes. PBMCs were isolated by Ficoll-Paque density-gradient centrifugation, with at least 6.5 million obtained per sample. Total RNA, at least 5 micrograms per sample, was extracted from PBMCs with Trizol reagent. For every donor, flow cytometry on a PBMC aliquot measured the percentage of naive CD45RAhigh/CD27high T cells. Libraries were built with 5' RACE. Sequenced using an Illumina HiSeq 2500. The second PCR ran for roughly 7 to 11 cycles and used a J-beta primer mix along with a sample-barcoded 5' primer. A unique molecular identifier was introduced onto each TCR beta cDNA molecule by a template-switch 5' adaptor carrying 12 random nucleotides. Each sample yielded at least 3 million CDR3-containing paired-end reads. First-strand cDNA was synthesized from all RNA with the Mint cDNA synthesis kit, primed by a TRBC-specific oligonucleotide. Following uracil-DNA glycosylase treatment, all cDNA underwent a first 18-cycle PCR with the universal primers M1SS and BC2_uni_R. Per the authors' processing: For normalization, 1 million high-quality reads, each with a distinct molecular identifier, were randomly selected from each sample. Instead of being binned into consensus sequences, reads that shared molecular identifiers were thrown out. CDR3 identification, clonotype clustering and error correction used MiTCR with a Q25 quality threshold and the strictest error-elimination algorithm. A nonparametric unseen species model using Euler transformation provided a lower-bound estimate of total TCR beta diversity. The public reads were run again by TCRdb, first through fastp at Q25 and then through MiXCR, and only productive beta chains were kept. Each entry merges the rows of one CDR3 protein and shows their most common DNA and genes. TCRdb's processing, not the study's, gives the V and J calls here. This sample is represented by about 700,000 distinct CDR3 sequences; 32% of them were singletons. The ten largest clones capture 15% of the sample.

From cysteine to phenylalanine, the CDR3 is 14 amino acids long. Of all the DNA, just the CDR3 is kept, 42 bases in frame from base 1. V is pruned by 4 bases and J by 6 bases, leaving 10 bases of the junction without a gene match. CDR1 is given as SQVTM and CDR2 as ANQGSEA, both from the germline V gene. This clonotype was recorded at least ten times. This clone's antigen is unknown. Base qualities are missing; no much larger clone stands one base away. Sequenced input: blood. This TCR derives from a woman aged 80 or older in good health. Donor details come from another sample of the same person, matched by shared clones. The rearranged chain carries TRBV29-1 and TRBJ1-1; 8 bases in the middle match TRBD1. The DNA is as follows: TGCAGCGTTGGAAAAACCAGGGGGCTAGCTGAAGCTTTCTTT. This translates into CSVGKTRGLAEAFF.